This T cell receptor beta chain was documented in a study of T cells after yellow fever vaccination. CDR3 length equals 18 residues. Trimming stripped 6 bases from V and 5 bases from J, with 26 bases between. Germline V gene sequence: CDR1 MNHEY, CDR2 SVGEGT. 5'RACE template switching added a universal primer site and UMIs to TCR cDNA. From the 5' RACE reads, TCRdb called clonotypes with MiXCR, one entry per CDR3 protein. Here the sample spans approximately 600,000 distinct CDR3 sequences, roughly an eighth being singletons. Study-level points and caveats: The CD4 and CD8 compartments had a small share of their clonotypes in common. The secondary response peaked faster, at day 5 versus 15, but was weaker. There was a possibility that FACS-sorted repertoires contained abundant clonotypes contaminating from the bulk population.

Comment on this clonotype: Antigen specificity is unknown.

V usage is TRBV6-2 or TRBV6-3 and J usage is TRBJ2-1; D may be TRBD1 or TRBD2 (8 bases each). Specimen: PBMCs, collected on the day of the yellow fever booster vaccination. This TCR came from a man aged 30 to 45 who received the YFV17D yellow fever vaccine. The CDR3: CASRDRAKLADSHNEQFF. CDR3 nucleotides: TGTGCCAGCAGGGACAGGGCTAAACTAGCGGATTCCCACAATGAGCAGTTCTTC.